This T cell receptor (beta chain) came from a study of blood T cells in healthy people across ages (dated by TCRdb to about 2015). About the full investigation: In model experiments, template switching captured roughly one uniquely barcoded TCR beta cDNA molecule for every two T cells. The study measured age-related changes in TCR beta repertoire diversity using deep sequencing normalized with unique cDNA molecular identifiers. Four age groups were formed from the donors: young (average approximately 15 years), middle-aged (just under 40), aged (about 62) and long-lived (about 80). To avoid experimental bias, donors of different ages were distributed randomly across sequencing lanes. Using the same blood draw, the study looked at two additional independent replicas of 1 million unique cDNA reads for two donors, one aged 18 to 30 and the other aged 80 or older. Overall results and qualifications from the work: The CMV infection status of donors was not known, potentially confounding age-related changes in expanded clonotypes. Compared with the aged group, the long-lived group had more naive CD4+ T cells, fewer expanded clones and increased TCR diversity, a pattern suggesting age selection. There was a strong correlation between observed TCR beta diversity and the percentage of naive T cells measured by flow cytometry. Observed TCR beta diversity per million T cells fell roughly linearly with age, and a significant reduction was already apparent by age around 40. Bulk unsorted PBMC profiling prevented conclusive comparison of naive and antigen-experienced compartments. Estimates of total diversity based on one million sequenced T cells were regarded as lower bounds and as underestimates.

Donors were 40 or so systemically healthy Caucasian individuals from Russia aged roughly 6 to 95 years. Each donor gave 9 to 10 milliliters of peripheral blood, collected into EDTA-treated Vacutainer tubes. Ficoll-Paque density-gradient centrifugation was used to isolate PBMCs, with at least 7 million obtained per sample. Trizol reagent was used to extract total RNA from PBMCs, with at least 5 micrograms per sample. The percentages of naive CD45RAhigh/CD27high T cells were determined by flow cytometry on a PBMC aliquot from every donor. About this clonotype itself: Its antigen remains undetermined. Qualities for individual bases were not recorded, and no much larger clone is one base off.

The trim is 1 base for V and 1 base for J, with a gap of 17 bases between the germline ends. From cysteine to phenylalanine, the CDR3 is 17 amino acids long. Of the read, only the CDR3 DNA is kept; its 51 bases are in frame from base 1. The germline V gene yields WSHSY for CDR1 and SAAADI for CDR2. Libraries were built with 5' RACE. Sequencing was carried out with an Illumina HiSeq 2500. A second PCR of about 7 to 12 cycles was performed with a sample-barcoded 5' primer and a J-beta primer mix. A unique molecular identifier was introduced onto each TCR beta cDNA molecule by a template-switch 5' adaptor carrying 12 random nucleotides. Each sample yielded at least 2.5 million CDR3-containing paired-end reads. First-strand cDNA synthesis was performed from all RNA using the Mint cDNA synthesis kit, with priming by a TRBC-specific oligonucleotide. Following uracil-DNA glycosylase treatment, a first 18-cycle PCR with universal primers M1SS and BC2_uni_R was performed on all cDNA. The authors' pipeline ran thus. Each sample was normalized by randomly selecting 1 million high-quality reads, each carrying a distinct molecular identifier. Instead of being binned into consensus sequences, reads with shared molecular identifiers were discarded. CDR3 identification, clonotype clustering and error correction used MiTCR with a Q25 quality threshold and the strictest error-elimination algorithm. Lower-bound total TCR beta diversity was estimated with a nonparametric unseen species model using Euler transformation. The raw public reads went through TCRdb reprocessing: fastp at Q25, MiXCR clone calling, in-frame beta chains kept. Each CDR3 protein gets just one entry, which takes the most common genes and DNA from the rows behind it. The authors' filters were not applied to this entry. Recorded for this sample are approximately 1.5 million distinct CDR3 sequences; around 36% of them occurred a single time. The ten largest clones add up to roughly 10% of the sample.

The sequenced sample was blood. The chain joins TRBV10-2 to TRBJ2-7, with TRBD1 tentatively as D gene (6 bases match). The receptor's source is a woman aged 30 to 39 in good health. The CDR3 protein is CASSEFWTVGGSYEQYF. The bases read TGCGCCAGCAGTGAGTTCTGGACAGTCGGCGGGTCCTACGAGCAGTACTTC.